A single sample is the source of the 24 T cell receptor beta chains below, sequenced in a study of blood T cell repertoires in COVID-19. Measured with immunoSEQ multiplex PCR; TCRdb has only the in-frame clones, and not every one. The sample includes 470,000 or so clones, 70% to 90% of them seen just once. Sequencing was performed on peripheral blood. Receptor source: a human donor in a cohort sampled during active COVID-19.

The chain uses TRBV19 and TRBJ2-3; possibly TRBD2 for D (5 bases). The germline gives CDR1 LNHDA, CDR2 SQIVND (reference sequence). The V gene lost 10 bases and the J gene lost 0 bases, with 14 bases spanning the gap. This CDR3 has 14 residues. CDR3 DNA sequence: TGTGCCACCTCCCTTAGCGCTAGCACAGATACGCAGTATTTT. This codes for CATSLSASTDTQYF.

This rearrangement joins TRBV12-5 to TRBJ2-2, with D possibly being TRBD2 (6 bases). The CDR3 length is 16 residues. Germline loops: CDR1 LGHNT, CDR2 FRNRAP. The ends were cut back, 1 base at V and 3 bases at J, with 12 bases in the middle. The CDR3 DNA is TGTGCTAGTGGTTTGGGGGAGCGGAGGGACACCGGGGAGCTGTTTTTT. Amino acids: CASGLGERRDTGELFF.

CDR3 sequence reads: CASSFQASGRSTEQFF. The CDR3 DNA is TGTGCCAGCAGCTTCCAGGCCAGCGGGAGGTCCACTGAGCAGTTCTTC. This chain uses TRBV11-3 with TRBJ2-1; 9 positions match TRBD2. Looked up from germline, CDR1 is SGHNT and CDR2 is YENEEA. V trimming: 3 bases; J trimming: 9 bases; junction bases outside the gene matches: 12. This CDR3 spans 16 amino acids.

Worth noting for this clone: The junction does not match germline at one end; this may be a read error. The chain couples TRBV6-1 to TRBJ1-2, with D tentatively TRBD1 (5 bases). Germline lookup yields CDR1 MNHNS and CDR2 SASEGT. This CDR3 has 15 amino acids. CDR3 nucleotides: TGTGCCAGCAGTGACGACAGACTTTATAACGATGGCTACACCTTC. Its protein is CASSDDRLYNDGYTF.

V and J are TRBV6-6 and TRBJ2-1, with 8 positions matching TRBD2. V shed 4 bases, J shed 5 bases, and the junction held 4 bases outside the gene matches. This CDR3 comprises 14 residues. Germline V gene sequence: CDR1 MNHNY, CDR2 SVGAGI (reference sequence). The CDR3 bases are TGTGCCAGCAGTTTTAGCGGGAACAACAATGAGCAGTTCTTC. The encoded protein is CASSFSGNNNEQFF.

The chain is built from TRBV7-8 and TRBJ2-4, with D possibly TRBD2 on 6 matching bases. The CDR3 spans 15 residues. Germline V gene sequence: CDR1 SGHVS, CDR2 FQNEAQ. V lost 1 base to trimming and J lost 4 bases, with 11 bases between them. CDR3 protein: CASSLGGGQKNIQYF. In DNA, the CDR3 is TGTGCCAGCAGCTTAGGAGGAGGGCAAAAAAACATTCAGTACTTC.

The chain employs TRBV25-1 and TRBJ2-2, with a tentative D call TRBD1 (5 bases). The CDR3 contains 15 residues. Trimming stripped 2 bases from V and 7 bases from J, with 14 bases between. Germline loops: CDR1 MGHDK, CDR2 SYGVNS. CDR3 nucleotide sequence: TGTGCCAGCAGTGAACCTCTAAGTGGACACGGGGAGCTGTTTTTT. Protein: CASSEPLSGHGELFF.

This clone was observed a single time. This chain connects TRBV2 to TRBJ1-1, with D possibly being TRBD1 (6 bases). This CDR3 has 15 residues. V was trimmed by 3 bases and J by 0 bases, leaving 11 bases between them. Germline lookup yields CDR1 SNHLY and CDR2 FYNNEI. The CDR3 bases are TGTGCCAGCAGTGAGGTGGACAGCGTGAACACTGAAGCTTTCTTT. Translating gives CASSEVDSVNTEAFF.

The gene calls are TRBV7-2 and TRBJ1-2, with D hard to call. Trimming cost V 5 bases and J 3 bases, with 10 bases left between them. CDR1 is SGHTA, CDR2 FQGNSA, per germline. This CDR3 spans 13 amino acids. CDR3 sequence: CASSNGLDYGYTF. CDR3 DNA: TGTGCCAGCAGCAATGGGCTGGACTATGGCTACACCTTC.

In its sample, this clone was seen once. The chain joins TRBV7-2 to TRBJ1-5; D might be TRBD1 (5 bases). With 5 bases removed from V and 2 bases from J, the gap between germline ends came to 10 bases. The germline CDR1 and CDR2 sequences are SGHTA and FQGNSA. The CDR3 has 14 amino acids. In DNA form, the CDR3 reads TGTGCCAGCAGCCCTGGGGCAGGCAATCAGCCCCAGCATTTT. Encoded protein: CASSPGAGNQPQHF.

The chain has TRBV28 and TRBJ1-4; maybe TRBD1 (5 bases). The CDR3 sequence is 13 residues long. V was clipped by 2 bases and J by 5 bases, with 6 bases between them. Germline CDR1 reads MDHEN; CDR2 reads SYDVKM. Here the CDR3 DNA reads TGTGCCAGCAGTTTAGACAGAAATGAAAAACTGTTTTTT. This gives the protein CASSLDRNEKLFF.

J is TRBJ1-2 and V is TRBV5-1; 8 nucleotides line up with TRBD1. CDR1 SGHRS and CDR2 YFSETQ come from the germline V gene. The CDR3 is made up of 14 amino acids. With 3 bases clipped from V and 4 bases from J, the junction kept 5 bases outside the gene matches. In DNA form, the CDR3 reads TGCGCCAGCAGCTCCGGACAGGGCGGCTATGGCTACACCTTC. Translated, it gives CASSSGQGGYGYTF.

This clone has only one observation. The rearrangement links TRBV28 to TRBJ2-1; 9 bases fit TRBD2. The germline V gene encodes CDR1 MDHEN and CDR2 SYDVKM. The V gene end was trimmed by 6 bases and the J gene end by 2 bases; junction bases not matched to a gene: 8. CDR3 length: 16 residues. In nucleotides, the CDR3 is TGTGCCAGCAGCAATATAGCGGGAGTAACCTACAATGAGCAGTTCTTC. It encodes CASSNIAGVTYNEQFF.

V is TRBV7-2 and J is TRBJ1-6; no definite D call. This CDR3 is 13 amino acids long. The V gene lost 2 bases and the J gene lost 7 bases, with 6 bases spanning the gap. Germline V gene data show CDR1 as SGHTA and CDR2 as FQGNSA. As DNA, the CDR3 is TGTGCCAGCAGCTTACCGGTCAATTCACCCCTCCACTTT. As protein: CASSLPVNSPLHF.

This sequence joins TRBV7-3 and TRBJ2-5; D is undetermined. The length of the CDR3 is 14 residues. CDR1 is SGHTA and CDR2 is FQGTGA in the germline V gene. The V gene lost 5 bases and the J gene lost 4 bases, with 14 bases spanning the gap. The CDR3: CASSPTPSGETQYF. The CDR3 DNA sequence: TGTGCCAGCAGCCCAACGCCATCAGGAGAGACCCAGTACTTC.

The chain couples TRBV5-1 to TRBJ2-7, with TRBD2 matching over 13 bases. This CDR3 is 15 amino acids long. Looked up from germline, CDR1 is SGHRS and CDR2 is YFSETQ. The J segment lost 5 bases and the V segment lost 3 bases, leaving 5 bases of the junction unmatched. The chain's CDR3 is CASSWGTSGINEQYF. In DNA form, the CDR3 reads TGCGCCAGCAGCTGGGGGACTAGCGGGATTAACGAGCAGTACTTC.

In nucleotides, the CDR3 is TGCGCCAGCAGCCGGGACTACAATCAGCCCCAGCATTTT. This gives the protein CASSRDYNQPQHF. The genes are TRBV4-1 and TRBJ1-5, with D tentatively TRBD1 (5 bases). Germline values: CDR1 MGHRA, CDR2 YSYEKL. V lost 4 bases to trimming and J lost 3 bases, with 7 bases between them. This CDR3 contains 13 residues.

The V and J genes are TRBV19 and TRBJ1-6, with D unresolved. In germline, CDR1 is LNHDA, CDR2 SQIVND (reference sequence). The CDR3 extends over 13 amino acids. The germline V and J ends were trimmed by 4 bases and 7 bases, with 8 bases remaining between them. The CDR3 spells CASSRPENSPLHF. CDR3 nucleotide sequence: TGTGCCAGTAGTAGGCCGGAGAATTCACCCCTCCACTTT.

The J gene is TRBJ2-1, the V gene TRBV7-2; D might be TRBD2 (7 bases). The CDR3 has 17 amino acids. Trimming stripped 3 bases from V and 2 bases from J, with 17 bases between. In germline, CDR1 is SGHTA, CDR2 FQGNSA. The CDR3 reads CASSLEGRGGPYNEQFF. The CDR3 DNA sequence: TGTGCCAGCAGCTTGGAAGGAAGGGGGGGCCCCTACAATGAGCAGTTCTTC.

The genes are TRBV4-1 and TRBJ2-2; 9 bases are shared with TRBD2. V lost 1 base and J lost 6; bases outside the gene matches: 6. The CDR3 runs 16 residues. Germline V lookup: CDR1 MGHRA, CDR2 YSYEKL. CDR3 residues: CASSQGTSDSAGELFF. The CDR3 DNA sequence: TGCGCCAGCAGCCAAGGGACTAGCGATTCCGCCGGGGAGCTGTTTTTT.

This chain uses TRBV28 with TRBJ2-7; D remains ambiguous. V was clipped by 6 bases and J by 5 bases, with 17 bases between them. The CDR3 runs 14 residues. The germline gives CDR1 MDHEN, CDR2 SYDVKM. The CDR3 nucleotides are TGTGCCAGCAGCCATTCCCTAGGCAACGACGAGCAGTACTTC. Protein product: CASSHSLGNDEQYF.

This chain connects TRBV29-1 to TRBJ2-7, with a weak D call TRBD2 (5 bases). This CDR3 spans 14 amino acids. Germline V gives CDR1 SQVTM, CDR2 ANQGSEA. Trimming took off 0 bases at V and 3 bases at J, with 12 bases between the two ends. The CDR3 DNA reads as TGCAGCGTTGAAGATCGCTCAGCGGTCTACGAGCAGTACTTC. As protein: CSVEDRSAVYEQYF.

The rearrangement links TRBV2 to TRBJ2-1; perhaps TRBD2 as D (6 bases). CDR3 length equals 12 residues. The ends were cut back, 8 bases at V and 7 bases at J, with 12 bases in the middle. Per the germline V gene, CDR1 is SNHLY and CDR2 is FYNNEI. The CDR3 spells CASLVAGNEQFF. CDR3 nucleotide sequence: TGTGCCAGCCTGGTCGCGGGAAATGAGCAGTTCTTC.

The chain employs TRBV27 and TRBJ1-1; D possibly corresponds to TRBD1 (5 bases). The V and J ends lost 9 bases and 1 base respectively, with 12 bases between them. The CDR3 has 13 residues. Germline CDR1 reads MNHEY; CDR2 reads SMNVEV (reference sequence). The CDR3 loop reads CASGADENTEAFF. CDR3 coding DNA: TGTGCCAGTGGGGCGGATGAGAACACTGAAGCTTTCTTT.